The entry that follows covers one T cell receptor beta chain sequence. Its specificity is not known. This CDR3 spans 13 amino acids. The V end was cut by 2 bases, the J end by 11 bases, with 15 bases between. Germline CDR1 reads ENHRY; CDR2 reads SYGVKD. The repertoire was sequenced with immunoSEQ multiplex PCR; TCRdb's copy has only in-frame clones and lacks some. This repertoire shows approximately 110,000 clones, approximately 86% found once; its top ten account for around 13%. These data come from a study of T cell responses to AZD1222 COVID-19 vaccine. Study results and caveats: Along spike, vaccine-associated CD4 TCRs were found throughout, with dominance at 160-218 and 743-854. The sample set comprised mostly white British donors with more females, and clonal diversity was possibly underestimated. Within unmutated variant regions lay the reported targets of nearly half of spike-specific TCRs.

This sequence joins TRBV10-3 and TRBJ1-1, with a possible D match to TRBD1 (6 bases). This specimen consisted of peripheral blood, obtained on day 0 of MenACWY control vaccination. This sequence was found in an adult in good health. CDR3 amino acids: CAISEGQGSWAFF. The DNA for the CDR3 is TGTGCCATCAGTGAGGGGCAGGGGAGTTGGGCTTTCTTT.